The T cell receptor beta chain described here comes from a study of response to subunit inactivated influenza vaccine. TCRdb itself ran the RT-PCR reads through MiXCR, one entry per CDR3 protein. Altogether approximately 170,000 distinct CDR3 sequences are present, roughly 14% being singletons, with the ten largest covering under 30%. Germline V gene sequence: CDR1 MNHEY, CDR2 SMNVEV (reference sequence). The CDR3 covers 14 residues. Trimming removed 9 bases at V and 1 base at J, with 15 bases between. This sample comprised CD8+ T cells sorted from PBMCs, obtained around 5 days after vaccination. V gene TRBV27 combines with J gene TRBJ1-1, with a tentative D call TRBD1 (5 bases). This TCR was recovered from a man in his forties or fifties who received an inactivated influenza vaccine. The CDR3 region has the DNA TGTGCCAGTTCCTTAGGGGCGGGGAACACTGAAGCTTTCTTT. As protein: CASSLGAGNTEAFF.